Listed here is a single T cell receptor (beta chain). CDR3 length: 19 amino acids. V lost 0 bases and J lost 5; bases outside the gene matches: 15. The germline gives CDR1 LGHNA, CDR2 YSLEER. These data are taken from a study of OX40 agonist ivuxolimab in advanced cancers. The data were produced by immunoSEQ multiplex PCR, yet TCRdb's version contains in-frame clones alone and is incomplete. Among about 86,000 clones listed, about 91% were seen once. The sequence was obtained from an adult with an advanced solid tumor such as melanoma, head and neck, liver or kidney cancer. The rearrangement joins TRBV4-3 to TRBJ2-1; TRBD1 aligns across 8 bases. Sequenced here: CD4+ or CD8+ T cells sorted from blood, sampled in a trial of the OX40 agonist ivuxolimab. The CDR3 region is CASSQDLSPGQGWDNEQFF. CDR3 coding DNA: TGCGCCAGCAGCCAAGATCTGAGCCCCGGACAGGGATGGGACAATGAGCAGTTCTTC.